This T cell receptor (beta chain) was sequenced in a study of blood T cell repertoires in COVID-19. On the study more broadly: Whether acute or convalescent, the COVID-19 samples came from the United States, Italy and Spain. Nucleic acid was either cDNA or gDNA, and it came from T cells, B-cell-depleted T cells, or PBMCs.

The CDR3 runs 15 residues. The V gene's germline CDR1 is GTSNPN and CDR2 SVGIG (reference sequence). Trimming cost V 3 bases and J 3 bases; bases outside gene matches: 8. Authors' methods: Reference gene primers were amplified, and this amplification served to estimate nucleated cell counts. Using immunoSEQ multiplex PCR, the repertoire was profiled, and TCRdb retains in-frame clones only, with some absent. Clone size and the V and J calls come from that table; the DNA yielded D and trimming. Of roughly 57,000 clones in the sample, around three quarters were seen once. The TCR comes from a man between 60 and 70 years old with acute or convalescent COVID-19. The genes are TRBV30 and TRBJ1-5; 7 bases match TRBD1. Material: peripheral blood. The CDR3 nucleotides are TGTGCCTGGAGCCTACGGGGGACAGTCAATCAGCCCCAGCATTTT. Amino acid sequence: CAWSLRGTVNQPQHF. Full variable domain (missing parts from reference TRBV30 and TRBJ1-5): SQTIHQWPATLVQPVGSPLSLECTVEGTSNPNLYWYRQAAGRGLQLLFYSVGIGQISSEVPQNLSASRPQDRQFILSSKKLLLSDSGFYLCAWSLRGTVNQPQHFGDGTRLSIL.